The rows below give T cell receptor beta chains drawn from one sample of a study of siplizumab effects on memory and regulatory T cells. Here immunoSEQ multiplex PCR was the method, and the copy in TCRdb shows in-frame clones only, minus some. Of about 87,000 clones listed, about 93% were seen once; the top ten hold 0.3%. The sample taken for sequencing was non-Treg CD4+ T cells sorted from blood. These receptor sequences come from a human donor in good health. CDR3s include the opening cysteine and the closing phenylalanine or tryptophan. A D gene is named only where the DNA matches it firmly. Part of the rows lack a size; the others show once, few, many or a class for expanded clones.

j_call clone_size v_call d_call cdr3_nt cdr3_aa
TRBJ2-3 NA TRBV7-6 NA TGTGCCAGCAGCCCAGGGACGGGCACAGATACGCAGTATTTT CASSPGTGTDTQYF
TRBJ2-5 NA TRBV11-3 NA TGTGCCAGCAGCTTAGGGCGGCAAGAGACCCAGTACTTC CASSLGRQETQYF
TRBJ2-2 NA TRBV18 TRBD1 TGTGCCAGCTCACCCCGGACAGGGAGTAGTACCGGGGAGCTGTTTTTT CASSPRTGSSTGELFF
TRBJ2-1 NA TRBV6-1 NA TGTGCCAGCAGTGAAAATAGCGGATACTCCTACAATGAGCAGTTCTTC CASSENSGYSYNEQFF
TRBJ1-6 NA TRBV14 TRBD1 TGTGCCAGCAGCCCAGGGGGTGGGTCACCCCTCCACTTT CASSPGGGSPLHF
TRBJ1-4 NA TRBV28 NA TGTGCCAGCAGTTCCCTATCGGGACGAATGATGAGAAAACTGTTTTTT CASSSLSGRMMRKLFF
TRBJ1-1 NA TRBV30 NA TGTGCCTGGAGTGAAACTGAAGCTTTCTTT CAWSETEAFF
TRBJ1-2 NA TRBV25-1 NA TGTGCCAGCAGTGAACCCAAGGCCCCTTTCGGCTACACCTTC CASSEPKAPFGYTF
TRBJ1-3 NA TRBV9 NA TGTGCCGGAGACAAATTCTCTGGAAACACCATATATTTT CAGDKFSGNTIYF
TRBJ2-7 once TRBV21-1 NA TGTGCCAGCAGCAAAGTGGCATCCTACGAGCAGTACTTC CASSKVASYEQYF
TRBJ1-1 NA TRBV18 TRBD1 TGTGCCAGCTCACCAAATCAGGGGGCGGCCACTGAAGCTTTCTTT CASSPNQGAATEAFF
TRBJ1-6 NA TRBV14 NA TGTGCCAGCAGCCAAGGATCCATGGGTTCACCCCTCCACTTT CASSQGSMGSPLHF
TRBJ1-3 NA TRBV15 NA TGTGCCACCAGCAGAGTCCGGGACGGCGGTGGAAACACCATATATTTT CATSRVRDGGGNTIYF
TRBJ2-1 NA TRBV28 NA TGTGCCAGTTTGTCCCCTGCAGCCCCTTTTTTTTATGAGCAGTTCTTC CASLSPAAPFFYEQFF
TRBJ2-7 NA TRBV18 TRBD1 TGTGCCAGCTCACCGATTGGGACAGGGAATTCGAGGGAGCAGTACTTC CASSPIGTGNSREQYF
TRBJ1-2 NA TRBV29-1 NA TGCAGCGCACTCGGCGCAGAGAAAAACTATGGCTACACCTTC CSALGAEKNYGYTF
TRBJ1-2 NA TRBV4-1 NA TGCGCCAGCAGCCAAGACGGTAGCTATGGCTACACCTTC CASSQDGSYGYTF
TRBJ1-5 NA TRBV7-9 NA TGTGCCAGCAGCTTTCCAGGGAACAATCAGCCCCAGCATTTT CASSFPGNNQPQHF
TRBJ2-1 NA TRBV5-3 NA TGTGCCAGAAGCCCTTCCACACAGCTCGGCTCTTACAATGAGCAGTTCTTC CARSPSTQLGSYNEQFF
TRBJ2-1 NA TRBV19 TRBD1 TGTGCCAGCGACATCGGGCAGGGGGTTACCAATGAGCAGTTCTTC CASDIGQGVTNEQFF
TRBJ2-5 NA TRBV13 NA TGTGCCAGCAGCTCGGGGAGCTTACTGTACCAAGAGACCCAGTACTTC CASSSGSLLYQETQYF
TRBJ2-1 NA TRBV7-9 TRBD2 TGTGCCAGCAGCTTATCCCGAACTAGCGGGAGCCCCAATGAGCAGTTCTTC CASSLSRTSGSPNEQFF
TRBJ2-3 NA TRBV2 NA TGTGCCAGCAGTTACGTCACAGATACGCAGTATTTT CASSYVTDTQYF
TRBJ2-1 once TRBV19 NA TGTGCCAGTAGTACGCACGGCACTAGCCTCAGGGACAATGAGCAGTTCTTC CASSTHGTSLRDNEQFF
TRBJ2-1 once TRBV6-1 TRBD1 TGTGCCAGCACCGGGACAGGGGGCTATGAGCAGTTCTTC CASTGTGGYEQFF
TRBJ2-3 NA TRBV30 NA TGTGCCTGGAACGGCGATACGCAGTATTTT CAWNGDTQYF
TRBJ2-7 NA TRBV9 TRBD2 TGTGCCAGCAGCGTAGACCCAGGCGGCGGGGGAGCCTACGAGCAGTACTTC CASSVDPGGGGAYEQYF
TRBJ2-1 NA TRBV7-8 TRBD2 TGTGCCAGCAGCTTAGCGGGTCGACCAGCGGGGGCCGCCCAGTTCTTC CASSLAGRPAGAAQFF
TRBJ2-7 NA TRBV10-3 NA TGTGCCTCAGGGGGGAACGGCCTTTATTACGAGCAGTACTTC CASGGNGLYYEQYF
TRBJ2-3 NA TRBV19 TRBD1 TGTGCCAGTAGACCCTGGGGGACAGGGGGCCCCCTAGGTCCCACAGATACGCAGTATTTT CASRPWGTGGPLGPTDTQYF
TRBJ1-6 NA TRBV6-6 NA TGTGCCAGCTTGGACAGCTATAATTCACCCCTCCACTTT CASLDSYNSPLHF
TRBJ2-2 NA TRBV25-1 NA TGTGCCAGCAGTGGCCCGGGACGGCCGAACACCGGGGAGCTGTTTTTT CASSGPGRPNTGELFF
TRBJ1-5 NA TRBV19 TRBD1 TGTGCCAGTAGGGGACAGGGGGCCGAATTCCAGCCCCAGCATTTT CASRGQGAEFQPQHF
TRBJ1-1 NA TRBV5-1 TRBD1 TGCGCCAGCAGCTTGGAGGGGGCAGGAGGGACTGAAGCTTTCTTT CASSLEGAGGTEAFF
TRBJ1-2 NA TRBV5-1 TRBD1 TGCGCCAGCAGCTTCTCGCAGGGGGCGACCTATGGCTACACCTTC CASSFSQGATYGYTF
TRBJ1-1 NA TRBV18 NA TGTGCCAGCTCACCCAACGGACCGGGCACGAACACTGAAGCTTTCTTT CASSPNGPGTNTEAFF
TRBJ1-1 NA TRBV11-3 NA TGTGCCAGCAGCCCTCAGGGACGGAACACTGAAGCTTTCTTT CASSPQGRNTEAFF
TRBJ2-7 NA TRBV10-3 TRBD1 TGTGCCATCAGTGAGCGCCCGTCGGGACAGGGGGCCCACGAGCAGTACTTC CAISERPSGQGAHEQYF
TRBJ2-7 NA TRBV2 NA TGTGCCAGCAGTGCCACAGGGAATTACGTCTACGAGCAGTACTTC CASSATGNYVYEQYF
TRBJ2-2 NA TRBV5-1 NA TGCGCCAGCAGCTTGGGCATTTTATCGAACACCGGGGAGCTGTTTTTT CASSLGILSNTGELFF
TRBJ2-7 NA TRBV5-1 TRBD1 TGCGCCAGCAGCTTGGGCGGACAGGGGGCCGGTCGCTACGAGCAGTACTTC CASSLGGQGAGRYEQYF
TRBJ1-5 NA TRBV5-1 TRBD1 TGCGCCAGCAGCGAGGGGACAGTATTCAATCAGCCCCAGCATTTT CASSEGTVFNQPQHF
TRBJ2-2 NA TRBV30 TRBD1 TGTGCCTGGATAACCGGGACAGTAACCGGGGAGCTGTTTTTT CAWITGTVTGELFF
TRBJ1-2 NA TRBV7-8 NA TGTGCCAGCAGCTTAGAGGCAGGGACCTATGGCTACACCTTC CASSLEAGTYGYTF
TRBJ2-1 NA TRBV30 NA TGTGCCTGGCGACTAGACAGATACAATGAGCAGTTCTTC CAWRLDRYNEQFF
TRBJ2-2 NA TRBV7-9 NA TGTGCCAGCAGCTTAGACTTTCGCAGCGGGGAGCTGTTTTTT CASSLDFRSGELFF
TRBJ1-4 NA TRBV7-9 NA TGTGCCAGCAGCTTGAATGAGGGGCGGAATGAAAAACTGTTTTTT CASSLNEGRNEKLFF
TRBJ2-5 NA TRBV2 NA TGTGCCAGTCTGGCGGAGGAGACCCAGTACTTC CASLAEETQYF
TRBJ2-7 NA TRBV5-4 NA TGTGCCAGCAGCTTGGGGACAACCTACGAGCAGTACTTC CASSLGTTYEQYF
TRBJ2-3 NA TRBV11-1 TRBD2 TGTGCCAGCAGCGCCCCGGGACTAGCGGGAGGGATCACAGATACGCAGTATTTT CASSAPGLAGGITDTQYF
TRBJ2-5 once TRBV9 NA TGTGCCAGCAGCGCGAACGGAGGGGAGACCCAGTACTTC CASSANGGETQYF
TRBJ2-2 NA TRBV7-2 NA TGTGCCAGCAGCTTAGACTCAGCGGTCACCGGGGAGCTGTTTTTT CASSLDSAVTGELFF
TRBJ2-1 NA TRBV5-1 NA TGCGCCAGCAGCTTGGTACGCAATGAGCAGTTCTTC CASSLVRNEQFF
TRBJ1-2 NA TRBV2 TRBD1 TGTGCCAGCAGTGACGTACAGGGGAACTATGGCTACACCTTC CASSDVQGNYGYTF
TRBJ1-5 NA TRBV6-5 NA TGTGCCAGCAGCCCGCGACGGCATCAGCCCCAGCATTTT CASSPRRHQPQHF
TRBJ2-6 NA TRBV7-6 NA TGTGCCAGCAGCTTAGAACCGGGCACTGGGGCCAACGTCCTGACTTTC CASSLEPGTGANVLTF
TRBJ2-1 NA TRBV28 NA TGTGCCAGCATGCCCGCGGGGTCCAGCTCCTACAATGAGCAGTTCTTC CASMPAGSSSYNEQFF